The 2 T cell receptor beta chains below all came from one sample that was sequenced in a study of cytomegalovirus exposure and HLA in healthy donors. The PCR had 60 Vbeta and 13 Jbeta primers. Generated by immunoSEQ multiplex PCR, the TCRdb table keeps only in-frame clones and is missing some. The table shows about 150,000 clones, with over 70% occurring only once. The sequencing sample was made of PBMCs. All receptors derive from a woman aged 40 to 55 in good health and CMV-seronegative.

A word on this clone: The missing conserved phenylalanine or tryptophan at the end of this CDR3 makes a read error likely. This chain connects TRBV5-6 to TRBJ1-2; tentative D call: TRBD1 (5 bases). Looked up from germline, CDR1 is SGHDT and CDR2 is YYEEEE. The CDR3 is 13 amino acids. Trimming took off 1 base at V and 2 bases at J, with 6 bases between the two ends. The CDR3 protein is CASSLPGNYGYTL. In nucleotides, the CDR3 is TGTGCCAGCAGCTTGCCAGGGAACTATGGCTACACCCTC.

The rearrangement joins TRBV6-1 to TRBJ1-4, with D perhaps matching TRBD1 (5 bases). The length of the CDR3 is 14 residues. Trimming pared 8 bases from V and 4 bases from J, leaving 14 bases between. Looked up from germline, CDR1 is MNHNS and CDR2 is SASEGT. CDR3 DNA: TGTGCCAGCTCAGGGCCTTCCCTTAATGAAAAACTGTTTTTT. It is translated as CASSGPSLNEKLFF.